This T cell receptor beta chain was recorded in a study of blood T cell repertoires in COVID-19. Study context: The United States, Italy and Spain supplied acute and convalescent COVID-19 samples.

CDR1 KGHSH and CDR2 LQKENI come from the germline V gene. V trimming: 1 base; J trimming: 2 bases; junction bases outside the gene matches: 4. CDR3 size: 17 residues. TCRdb's table, derived via immunoSEQ multiplex PCR, lists solely in-frame clones and lacks some. The sample records approximately 150,000 clones, about 85% being singletons. Sequenced sample: peripheral blood. The clonotype was recovered from a human donor with acute or convalescent COVID-19. The donor label of this sample is uncertain. The genes are TRBV18 and TRBJ2-3; 12 bases line up with TRBD2. The CDR3, as DNA: TGTGCCAGCTCACCACTAGGACTAGCGGGGAACACAGATACGCAGTATTTT. Its protein product is CASSPLGLAGNTDTQYF.